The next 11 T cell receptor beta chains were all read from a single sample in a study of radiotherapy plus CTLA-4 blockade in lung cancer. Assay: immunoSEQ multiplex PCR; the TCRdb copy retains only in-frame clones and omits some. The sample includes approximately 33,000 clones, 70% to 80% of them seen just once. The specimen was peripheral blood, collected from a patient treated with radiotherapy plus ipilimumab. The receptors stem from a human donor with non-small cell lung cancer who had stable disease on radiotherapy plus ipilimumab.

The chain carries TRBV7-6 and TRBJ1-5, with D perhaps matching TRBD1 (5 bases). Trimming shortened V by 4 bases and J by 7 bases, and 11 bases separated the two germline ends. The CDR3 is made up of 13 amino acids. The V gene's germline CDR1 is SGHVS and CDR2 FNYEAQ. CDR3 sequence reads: CASSSQGGQPQHF. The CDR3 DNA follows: TGTGCCAGCAGCTCGCAGGGTGGACAGCCCCAGCATTTT. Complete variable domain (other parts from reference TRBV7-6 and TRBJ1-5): GAGVSQSPRYKVTKRGQDVALRCDPISGHVSLYWYRQALGQGPEFLTYFNYEAQQDKSGLPNDRFSAERPEGSISTLTIQRTEQRDSAMYRCASSSQGGQPQHFGDGTRLSIL.

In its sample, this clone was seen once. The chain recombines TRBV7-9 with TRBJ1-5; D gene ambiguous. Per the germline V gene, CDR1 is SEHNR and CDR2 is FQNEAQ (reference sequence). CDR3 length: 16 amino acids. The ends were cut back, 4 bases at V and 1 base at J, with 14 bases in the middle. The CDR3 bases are TGTGCCAGCAGCTCCGGGAATTCCGGAAGCAATCAGCCCCAGCATTTT. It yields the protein CASSSGNSGSNQPQHF.

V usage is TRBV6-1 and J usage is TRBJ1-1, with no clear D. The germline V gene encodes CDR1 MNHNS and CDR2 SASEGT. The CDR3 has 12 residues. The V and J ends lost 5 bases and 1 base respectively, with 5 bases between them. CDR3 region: CASSHTNTEAFF. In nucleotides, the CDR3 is TGTGCCAGCAGTCATACGAACACTGAAGCTTTCTTT.

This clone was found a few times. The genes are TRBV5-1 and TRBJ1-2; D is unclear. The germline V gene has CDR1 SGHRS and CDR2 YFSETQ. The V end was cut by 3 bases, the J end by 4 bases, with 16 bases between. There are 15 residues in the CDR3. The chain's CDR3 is CASSSDGIPSYGYTF. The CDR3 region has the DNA TGCGCCAGCAGCTCCGACGGCATACCATCCTATGGCTACACCTTC.

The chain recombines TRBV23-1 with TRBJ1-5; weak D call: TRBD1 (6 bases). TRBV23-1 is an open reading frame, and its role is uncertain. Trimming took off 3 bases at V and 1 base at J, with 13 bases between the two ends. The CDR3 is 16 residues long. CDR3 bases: TGCGCCAGCAGTCACGCACAGGGAGGAAGCAATCAGCCCCAGCATTTT. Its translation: CASSHAQGGSNQPQHF.

In nucleotides, the CDR3 is TGTGCCAGCAGCTCAGGGACAGCACTCACTAACTATGGCTACACCTTC. Amino acids: CASSSGTALTNYGYTF. The rearrangement joins TRBV7-9 to TRBJ1-2; TRBD1 matches at 7 bases. The CDR3 has 16 amino acids. Germline CDR1 is SEHNR and CDR2 is FQNEAQ (reference sequence). Trimming at V came to 4 bases and at J to 0 bases, leaving 8 bases not matched to a gene.

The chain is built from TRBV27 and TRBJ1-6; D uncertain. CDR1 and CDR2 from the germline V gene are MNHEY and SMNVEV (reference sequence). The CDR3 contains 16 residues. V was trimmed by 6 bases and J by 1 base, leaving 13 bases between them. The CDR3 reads CASRGGSGSYNSPLHF. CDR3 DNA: TGTGCCAGCAGAGGAGGGTCAGGATCCTATAATTCACCCCTCCACTTT.

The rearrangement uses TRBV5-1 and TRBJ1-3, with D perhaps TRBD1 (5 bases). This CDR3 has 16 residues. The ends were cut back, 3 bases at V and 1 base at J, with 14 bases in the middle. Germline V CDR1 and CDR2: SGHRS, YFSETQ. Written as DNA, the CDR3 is TGCGCCAGCAGCTCCTCCGGAGCAGGGTCTGGAAACACCATATATTTT. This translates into CASSSSGAGSGNTIYF.

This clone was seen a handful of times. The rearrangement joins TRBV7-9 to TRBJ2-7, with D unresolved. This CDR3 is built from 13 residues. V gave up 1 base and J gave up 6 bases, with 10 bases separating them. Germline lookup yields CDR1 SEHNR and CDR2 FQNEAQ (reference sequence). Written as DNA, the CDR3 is TGTGCCAGCAGCTTAGATCTCAGGAGCGAGCAGTACGTC. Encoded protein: CASSLDLRSEQYV.

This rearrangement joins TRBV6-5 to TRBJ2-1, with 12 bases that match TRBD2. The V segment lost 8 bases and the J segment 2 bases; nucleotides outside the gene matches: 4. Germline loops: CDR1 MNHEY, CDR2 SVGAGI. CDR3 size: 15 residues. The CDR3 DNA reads TGTGCCAGCCGACTAGCGGGGGCTACCTACAATGAGCAGTTCTTC. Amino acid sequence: CASRLAGATYNEQFF.

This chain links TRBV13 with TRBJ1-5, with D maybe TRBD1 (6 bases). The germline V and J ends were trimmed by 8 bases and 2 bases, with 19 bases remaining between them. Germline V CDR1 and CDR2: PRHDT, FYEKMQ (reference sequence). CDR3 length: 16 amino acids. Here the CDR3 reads CASFLGGRKGNQPQHF. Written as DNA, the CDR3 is TGTGCCAGCTTCCTGGGGGGGCGGAAGGGCAATCAGCCCCAGCATTTT.